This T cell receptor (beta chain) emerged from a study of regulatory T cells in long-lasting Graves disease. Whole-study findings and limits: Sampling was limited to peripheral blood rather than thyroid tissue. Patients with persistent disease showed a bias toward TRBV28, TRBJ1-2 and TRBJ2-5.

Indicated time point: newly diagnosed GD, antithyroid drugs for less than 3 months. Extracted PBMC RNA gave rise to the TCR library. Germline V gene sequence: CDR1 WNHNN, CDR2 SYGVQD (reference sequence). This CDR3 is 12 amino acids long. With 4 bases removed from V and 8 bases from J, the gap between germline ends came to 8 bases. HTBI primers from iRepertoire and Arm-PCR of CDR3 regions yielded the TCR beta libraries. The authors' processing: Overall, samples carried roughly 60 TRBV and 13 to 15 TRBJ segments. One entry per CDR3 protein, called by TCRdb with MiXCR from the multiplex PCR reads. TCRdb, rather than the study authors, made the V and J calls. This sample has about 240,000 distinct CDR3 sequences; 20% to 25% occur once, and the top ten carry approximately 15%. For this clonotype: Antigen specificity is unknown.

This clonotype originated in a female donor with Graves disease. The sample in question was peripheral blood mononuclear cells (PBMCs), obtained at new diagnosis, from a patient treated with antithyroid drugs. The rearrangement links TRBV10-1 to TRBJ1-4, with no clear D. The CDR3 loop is CASSGVSEKLFF. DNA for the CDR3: TGCGCCAGCAGTGGGGTGTCCGAAAAACTGTTTTTT.